This is a list of T cell receptor beta chains from one sample in a study of T cell responses to AZD1222 COVID-19 vaccine. Sequencing used immunoSEQ multiplex PCR; TCRdb keeps in-frame clones, though not all of them. The sample holds 130,000 to 150,000 clones, 75% to 85% seen once. The sample consisted of peripheral blood, taken on day 0 of MenACWY control vaccination. Receptors originate from an adult in good health. CDR3s include the opening cysteine and the closing phenylalanine or tryptophan. Fields, in order: D gene, J gene, V gene, clone size, CDR3 DNA, CDR3 protein. The D gene is left open where the match is weak. Some rows have no size entry. The others give once, few or many, or a class for an expanded clone.

d_call: TRBD1; j_call: TRBJ1-2; v_call: TRBV5-4; clone_size: once; cdr3_nt: TGTGCCAGCAGCTCTCATTTCCGGGACAGACGGGGCTACACCTTC; cdr3_aa: CASSSHFRDRRGYTF
d_call: -; j_call: TRBJ1-5; v_call: TRBV12-5; clone_size: -; cdr3_nt: TGTGCTAGTGGTTTGGGAGGGTTATGGGTTTCAAAGGACAATCAGCCCCAGCATTTT; cdr3_aa: CASGLGGLWVSKDNQPQHF
d_call: TRBD1; j_call: TRBJ1-3; v_call: TRBV30; clone_size: -; cdr3_nt: TGTGCCTGGAGTTTGACAGGGGTAGGAAACACCATATATTTT; cdr3_aa: CAWSLTGVGNTIYF
d_call: -; j_call: TRBJ2-1; v_call: TRBV7-6; clone_size: -; cdr3_nt: TGTGCCAGCAGCTCGACCGTCTCCTACAATGAGCAGTTCTTC; cdr3_aa: CASSSTVSYNEQFF
d_call: -; j_call: TRBJ2-5; v_call: TRBV7-9; clone_size: -; cdr3_nt: TGTGCCAGCAGCTACCGACTAGACCCTCAAGAGACCCAGTACTTC; cdr3_aa: CASSYRLDPQETQYF
d_call: -; j_call: TRBJ1-2; v_call: TRBV5-1; clone_size: -; cdr3_nt: TGCGCCAGCAGCTCCAATCCGGGACCCAAAGGGGCTAACTATGGCTACACCTTC; cdr3_aa: CASSSNPGPKGANYGYTF
d_call: -; j_call: TRBJ1-2; v_call: TRBV19; clone_size: -; cdr3_nt: TGTGCCAGTAGCCCCCAGGGGTTCTATGGCTACACCTTC; cdr3_aa: CASSPQGFYGYTF
d_call: -; j_call: TRBJ1-4; v_call: TRBV6-5; clone_size: -; cdr3_nt: TGTGCCAGCAGTTTTTCGACAGGATCCGAAAAACTGTTTTTT; cdr3_aa: CASSFSTGSEKLFF
d_call: -; j_call: TRBJ2-1; v_call: TRBV6-5; clone_size: -; cdr3_nt: TGTGCCAGCAGTTACTCGATCCCAGTGGCGTCGTATGAGCAGTTCTTC; cdr3_aa: CASSYSIPVASYEQFF
d_call: -; j_call: TRBJ1-2; v_call: TRBV7-9; clone_size: -; cdr3_nt: TGTGCCAGCAGCTTAGACAGCGAGTATGGCTACACCTTC; cdr3_aa: CASSLDSEYGYTF
d_call: TRBD2; j_call: TRBJ2-3; v_call: TRBV2; clone_size: -; cdr3_nt: TGTGCCAGCAGTCCGCGGACTAGCGGGGTCACAGATACGCAGTATTTT; cdr3_aa: CASSPRTSGVTDTQYF
d_call: -; j_call: TRBJ1-1; v_call: TRBV4-1; clone_size: -; cdr3_nt: TGCGCCAGCAGCCAAGAGGAGAGGACCTCGAACACTGAAGCTTTCTTT; cdr3_aa: CASSQEERTSNTEAFF
d_call: TRBD1; j_call: TRBJ2-4; v_call: TRBV18; clone_size: -; cdr3_nt: TGTGCCAGCTCCGAGGACAGGGGCCAAAACATTCAGTACTTC; cdr3_aa: CASSEDRGQNIQYF
d_call: TRBD2; j_call: TRBJ2-3; v_call: TRBV27; clone_size: -; cdr3_nt: TGTGCCAGCAGCCCCCCAGCGGGAAGCACAGATACGCAGTATTTT; cdr3_aa: CASSPPAGSTDTQYF
d_call: TRBD2; j_call: TRBJ2-3; v_call: TRBV5-1; clone_size: -; cdr3_nt: TGCGCCAGCGCCGGGACTAGCGGGGGAGATACGCAGTATTTT; cdr3_aa: CASAGTSGGDTQYF
d_call: TRBD1; j_call: TRBJ2-1; v_call: TRBV7-9; clone_size: -; cdr3_nt: TGTGCCAGCAGCCTGGGGCTTGGGACAGGGAAGATTAATGAGCAGTTCTTC; cdr3_aa: CASSLGLGTGKINEQFF
d_call: -; j_call: TRBJ1-4; v_call: TRBV28; clone_size: -; cdr3_nt: TGTGCCAGCAGCGGGAGGGGCTTAGTGGGGCAAAATGAAAAACTGTTTTTT; cdr3_aa: CASSGRGLVGQNEKLFF
d_call: -; j_call: TRBJ2-7; v_call: TRBV2; clone_size: -; cdr3_nt: TGTGCCAGCAGTGAAGCCCCAACCTACGAGCAGTACTTC; cdr3_aa: CASSEAPTYEQYF
d_call: -; j_call: TRBJ1-1; v_call: TRBV13; clone_size: -; cdr3_nt: TGTGCCAGCAGCTTATTTGTGGATCTGAGCACTGAAGCTTTCTTT; cdr3_aa: CASSLFVDLSTEAFF
d_call: -; j_call: TRBJ1-4; v_call: TRBV19; clone_size: -; cdr3_nt: TGTGCCAGTAGTACGGTCATGGGAGAAAAACTGTTTTTT; cdr3_aa: CASSTVMGEKLFF
d_call: -; j_call: TRBJ1-1; v_call: TRBV18; clone_size: few; cdr3_nt: TGTGCCAGCTCAAAATTGCAGGGGTTTGGAACTGAAGCTTTCTTT; cdr3_aa: CASSKLQGFGTEAFF
d_call: -; j_call: TRBJ1-5; v_call: TRBV6-1; clone_size: -; cdr3_nt: TGTGCCAGCAGTGGCCCTTTGCAAAATAGCAATCAGCCCCAGCATTTT; cdr3_aa: CASSGPLQNSNQPQHF
d_call: TRBD1; j_call: TRBJ1-2; v_call: TRBV6-1; clone_size: few; cdr3_nt: TGTGCCAGCAGTGAAGCCTACAGGGGGCGGAACTATGGCTACACCTTC; cdr3_aa: CASSEAYRGRNYGYTF
d_call: -; j_call: TRBJ2-1; v_call: TRBV2; clone_size: -; cdr3_nt: TGTGCCAGCAGTGAACGCGCCGGGTCGGCGGATGAGCAGTTCTTC; cdr3_aa: CASSERAGSADEQFF
d_call: TRBD1; j_call: TRBJ1-1; v_call: TRBV7-6; clone_size: -; cdr3_nt: TGTGCCAGCAGCCTTTACCGGACAGGGGAGAACACTGAAGCTTTCTTT; cdr3_aa: CASSLYRTGENTEAFF
d_call: -; j_call: TRBJ1-2; v_call: TRBV28; clone_size: -; cdr3_nt: TGTGCCTGTGGGGGGAAGTATGGCTACACCTTC; cdr3_aa: CACGGKYGYTF
d_call: -; j_call: TRBJ1-5; v_call: TRBV19; clone_size: -; cdr3_nt: TGTGCCAGTAGTCGACAGAACAATCAGCCCCAGCATTTT; cdr3_aa: CASSRQNNQPQHF
d_call: -; j_call: TRBJ1-5; v_call: TRBV10-2; clone_size: -; cdr3_nt: TGCGCCAGCAGTGAACAGGGACCCGATCAGCCCCAGCATTTT; cdr3_aa: CASSEQGPDQPQHF
d_call: -; j_call: TRBJ2-6; v_call: TRBV10-2; clone_size: -; cdr3_nt: TGCGCCAGCAGTGCAGGTTTTAGCTCTGGGGCCAACGTCCTGACTTTC; cdr3_aa: CASSAGFSSGANVLTF
d_call: TRBD1; j_call: TRBJ1-2; v_call: TRBV9; clone_size: -; cdr3_nt: TGTGCCAGCAACCTCGGGACAGGCTTTAACTATGGCTACACCTTC; cdr3_aa: CASNLGTGFNYGYTF
d_call: -; j_call: TRBJ1-2; v_call: TRBV6-2/TRBV6-3; clone_size: -; cdr3_nt: TGTGCCAGCAGTTCCGAAGACGGCTATGGCTACACCTTC; cdr3_aa: CASSSEDGYGYTF
d_call: TRBD1; j_call: TRBJ2-1; v_call: TRBV7-7; clone_size: -; cdr3_nt: TGTGCCAGCAGCTTAAAGCGGGCCCAGGGGGCGCTTCAGTTCTTC; cdr3_aa: CASSLKRAQGALQFF
d_call: TRBD1; j_call: TRBJ1-2; v_call: TRBV10-2; clone_size: once; cdr3_nt: TGCGCCAGCAGTCCACCCCCGGGACAGGGGGCTCATGGCTACACCTTC; cdr3_aa: CASSPPPGQGAHGYTF
d_call: -; j_call: TRBJ1-2; v_call: TRBV12-3/TRBV12-4; clone_size: -; cdr3_nt: TGTGCCAGCAGTTTGTCAGCTAACTATGGCTACACCTTC; cdr3_aa: CASSLSANYGYTF
d_call: -; j_call: TRBJ1-4; v_call: TRBV9; clone_size: -; cdr3_nt: TGTGCCAGCAGCGCGGGGGAAAAACTGTTTTTT; cdr3_aa: CASSAGEKLFF
d_call: TRBD2; j_call: TRBJ2-1; v_call: TRBV14; clone_size: -; cdr3_nt: TGTGCCAGCAGCCAAGATGCGGGGGGCGGATCGGGTGAGCAGTTCTTC; cdr3_aa: CASSQDAGGGSGEQFF
d_call: -; j_call: TRBJ2-3; v_call: TRBV11-1; clone_size: -; cdr3_nt: TGTGCCAGCAGCGCCGCTCTTATCGATACGCAGTATTTT; cdr3_aa: CASSAALIDTQYF
d_call: -; j_call: TRBJ1-1; v_call: TRBV9; clone_size: -; cdr3_nt: TGTGCCAGCAGCGCCTACGACGGGACTTTCGCTTTCTTT; cdr3_aa: CASSAYDGTFAFF
d_call: TRBD1; j_call: TRBJ1-6; v_call: TRBV5-6; clone_size: many; cdr3_nt: TGTGCCAGCAGCATCCCGGGACAGAATTCACCCCTCCACTTT; cdr3_aa: CASSIPGQNSPLHF
d_call: -; j_call: TRBJ1-1; v_call: TRBV18; clone_size: -; cdr3_nt: TGTGCCAGCTCACCACAACCCGCTCCGAACACTGAAGCTTTCTTT; cdr3_aa: CASSPQPAPNTEAFF
d_call: -; j_call: TRBJ1-1; v_call: TRBV29-1; clone_size: -; cdr3_nt: TGCAGCGGTGCGGACGGAGCGAACACTGAAGCTTTCTTT; cdr3_aa: CSGADGANTEAFF